This is a list of T cell receptor beta chains from one sample in a study of regulatory T cells in long-lasting Graves disease. TCRdb re-derived calls from the multiplex PCR reads in MiXCR, one entry per CDR3 protein. The data contain some 600,000 distinct CDR3 sequences, about 15% of them seen just once; the ten biggest clones take up around 12%. This sample was also put to use in a study of T cells in Graves' hyperthyroidism and ophthalmopathy.

Sequences were derived from peripheral blood mononuclear cells (PBMCs), sampled at new diagnosis, from a patient treated with antithyroid drugs. The receptor source for this set is a man aged 18 to 35 with Graves disease. CDR3s include the opening cysteine and the closing phenylalanine or tryptophan. The order of the fields is J gene, clone size, D gene, V gene, CDR3 protein, CDR3 DNA. A D gene is named only where the DNA matches it firmly. Size tells how often a clone was seen (once, few, many) or the class of an expanded clone, and some rows leave it out.

J gene: TRBJ2-4
clone size: many
D gene: -
V gene: TRBV30
CDR3 protein: CAWSGGVGNIQYF
CDR3 DNA: TGTGCCTGGAGTGGGGGAGTGGGAAACATTCAGTACTTC

J gene: TRBJ1-2
clone size: few
D gene: -
V gene: TRBV20-1
CDR3 protein: CSASRQANYGYTF
CDR3 DNA: TGCAGTGCTAGTAGGCAGGCAAACTATGGCTACACCTTC

J gene: TRBJ1-1
clone size: many
D gene: -
V gene: TRBV10-2
CDR3 protein: CASSEWQRNTEAFF
CDR3 DNA: TGCGCCAGCAGTGAGTGGCAGAGAAACACTGAAGCTTTCTTT

J gene: TRBJ2-5
clone size: few
D gene: -
V gene: TRBV7-6
CDR3 protein: CASSDRGLETQYF
CDR3 DNA: TGTGCCAGCAGCGACCGCGGGTTGGAGACCCAGTACTTC

J gene: TRBJ1-6
clone size: few
D gene: -
V gene: TRBV27
CDR3 protein: CASSQDTPNSPLHF
CDR3 DNA: TGTGCCAGCAGTCAAGACACGCCAAATTCACCCCTCCACTTT

J gene: TRBJ2-7
clone size: many
D gene: TRBD2
V gene: TRBV20-1
CDR3 protein: CSARYSLAAYEQYF
CDR3 DNA: TGCAGTGCTAGATACTCACTAGCGGCCTACGAGCAGTACTTC

J gene: TRBJ2-7
clone size: -
D gene: TRBD2
V gene: TRBV7-9
CDR3 protein: CASSLVSGRAGHEQYF
CDR3 DNA: TGTGCCAGCAGCTTAGTTAGCGGGAGGGCGGGCCACGAGCAGTACTTC

J gene: TRBJ1-1
clone size: many
D gene: TRBD1
V gene: TRBV30
CDR3 protein: CAWSNRRRGREAEAFF
CDR3 DNA: TGTGCCTGGAGTAACCGGCGCAGGGGGCGCGAGGCTGAAGCTTTCTTT

J gene: TRBJ1-1
clone size: few
D gene: TRBD1
V gene: TRBV27
CDR3 protein: CASLRFASGTGGEHEAFF
CDR3 DNA: TGTGCCAGCCTACGTTTCGCTTCCGGGACAGGGGGCGAACATGAAGCTTTCTTT

J gene: TRBJ1-2
clone size: -
D gene: TRBD1
V gene: TRBV27
CDR3 protein: CASSTQQGGYTF
CDR3 DNA: TGTGCCAGCAGTACTCAACAGGGGGGCTACACCTTC

J gene: TRBJ1-2
clone size: -
D gene: -
V gene: TRBV19
CDR3 protein: CASSPWPESFRGYTF
CDR3 DNA: TGTGCCAGTAGCCCCTGGCCAGAATCCTTTCGGGGCTACACCTTC

J gene: TRBJ2-7
clone size: many
D gene: TRBD1
V gene: TRBV27
CDR3 protein: CASSSSRGTGLYEQYF
CDR3 DNA: TGTGCCAGCAGTTCCTCCCGCGGGACAGGGCTGTACGAGCAGTACTTC

J gene: TRBJ1-3
clone size: few
D gene: -
V gene: TRBV7-9
CDR3 protein: CASSFGDSGNTIYF
CDR3 DNA: TGTGCCAGCAGCTTCGGAGACTCTGGAAACACCATATATTTT

J gene: TRBJ2-3
clone size: many
D gene: TRBD1
V gene: TRBV5-1
CDR3 protein: CASSPGQGRTDTQYF
CDR3 DNA: TGCGCCAGCAGCCCCGGACAGGGCCGCACAGATACGCAGTATTTT

J gene: TRBJ2-7
clone size: -
D gene: -
V gene: TRBV6-1
CDR3 protein: CASHGGYEHYF
CDR3 DNA: TGTGCCAGCCACGGGGGCTACGAGCACTACTTC

J gene: TRBJ2-1
clone size: many
D gene: -
V gene: TRBV7-3
CDR3 protein: CASSFYLFRRPNYNEQFF
CDR3 DNA: TGTGCCAGCAGCTTTTACCTATTTAGGCGCCCAAATTACAATGAGCAGTTCTTC

J gene: TRBJ2-5
clone size: few
D gene: -
V gene: TRBV20-1
CDR3 protein: CSAGGGAGIPETQYF
CDR3 DNA: TGCAGTGCTGGTGGAGGGGCAGGGATCCCAGAGACCCAGTACTTC

J gene: TRBJ2-7
clone size: many
D gene: TRBD2
V gene: TRBV29-1
CDR3 protein: CSVVQREPPYEQYF
CDR3 DNA: TGCAGCGTTGTTCAGCGGGAGCCCCCCTACGAGCAGTACTTC

J gene: TRBJ1-1
clone size: few
D gene: -
V gene: TRBV5-1
CDR3 protein: CASSLGAGQGPEAFF
CDR3 DNA: TGCGCCAGCAGCTTGGGGGCCGGCCAGGGTCCTGAAGCTTTCTTT

J gene: TRBJ1-1
clone size: few
D gene: -
V gene: TRBV19
CDR3 protein: CASSPGWGQTSEAFF
CDR3 DNA: TGTGCCAGTAGTCCCGGATGGGGACAAACATCCGAAGCTTTCTTT

J gene: TRBJ2-1
clone size: many
D gene: TRBD1
V gene: TRBV7-9
CDR3 protein: CASSSNRGRGVLYNEQFF
CDR3 DNA: TGTGCCAGCAGCTCGAACAGGGGGCGCGGGGTCCTTTACAATGAGCAGTTCTTC

J gene: TRBJ2-2
clone size: -
D gene: -
V gene: TRBV6-2/TRBV6-3
CDR3 protein: CASSYGSQGISNGLFF
CDR3 DNA: TGTGCCAGCAGTTACGGTTCCCAGGGAATCTCAAATGGACTGTTTTTT

J gene: TRBJ2-1
clone size: -
D gene: TRBD1
V gene: TRBV28
CDR3 protein: CASSGDRSYIYNEQFF
CDR3 DNA: TGTGCCAGCAGCGGGGACAGGAGTTACATTTACAATGAGCAGTTCTTC

J gene: TRBJ1-1
clone size: many
D gene: TRBD1
V gene: TRBV27
CDR3 protein: CASSLKGQFTEAFF
CDR3 DNA: TGTGCCAGCAGTTTAAAGGGACAGTTCACTGAAGCTTTCTTT

J gene: TRBJ1-5
clone size: few
D gene: -
V gene: TRBV30
CDR3 protein: CAWSWGDNRPQHF
CDR3 DNA: TGTGCCTGGAGTTGGGGAGACAATCGGCCCCAGCATTTT

J gene: TRBJ1-1
clone size: few
D gene: -
V gene: TRBV5-4
CDR3 protein: CASSPGTQGTEAFF
CDR3 DNA: TGTGCCAGCAGCCCCGGGACCCAGGGCACTGAAGCTTTCTTT

J gene: TRBJ1-1
clone size: many
D gene: -
V gene: TRBV6-1
CDR3 protein: CASTDPLSDNTEAFF
CDR3 DNA: TGTGCCAGCACGGACCCATTAAGCGATAACACTGAAGCTTTCTTT

J gene: TRBJ2-1
clone size: many
D gene: TRBD2
V gene: TRBV27
CDR3 protein: CASRPGGAGEQFF
CDR3 DNA: TGTGCCAGCCGTCCCGGGGGGGCAGGTGAGCAGTTCTTC

J gene: TRBJ2-7
clone size: many
D gene: TRBD2
V gene: TRBV6-1
CDR3 protein: CASSTLAGAVYEQYF
CDR3 DNA: TGTGCCAGCAGTACTCTAGCGGGAGCAGTCTACGAGCAGTACTTC

J gene: TRBJ2-5
clone size: few
D gene: -
V gene: TRBV6-7
CDR3 protein: CASAQGRGSGETQYF
CDR3 DNA: TGTGCCAGCGCCCAGGGACGAGGGAGTGGAGAGACCCAGTACTTC

J gene: TRBJ2-5
clone size: many
D gene: -
V gene: TRBV12-3/TRBV12-4
CDR3 protein: CASLEWGLGETQYF
CDR3 DNA: TGTGCCAGCCTGGAGTGGGGACTTGGGGAGACCCAGTACTTC

J gene: TRBJ2-1
clone size: many
D gene: -
V gene: TRBV3-1
CDR3 protein: CASSQVVLAHNEQFF
CDR3 DNA: TGTGCCAGCAGCCAAGTAGTCCTAGCGCACAATGAGCAGTTCTTC

J gene: TRBJ1-2
clone size: few
D gene: -
V gene: TRBV5-1
CDR3 protein: CASSTTVSNYGYTF
CDR3 DNA: TGCGCCAGCAGCACTACAGTTTCTAACTATGGCTACACCTTC

J gene: TRBJ1-1
clone size: -
D gene: -
V gene: TRBV20-1
CDR3 protein: CSARERGLNTEAFF
CDR3 DNA: TGCAGTGCTAGAGAGAGAGGTTTGAACACTGAAGCTTTCTTT

J gene: TRBJ1-1
clone size: many
D gene: -
V gene: TRBV20-1
CDR3 protein: CSAREVPATLGTEAFF
CDR3 DNA: TGCAGTGCTAGAGAGGTCCCGGCTACCCTTGGCACTGAAGCTTTCTTT

J gene: TRBJ2-1
clone size: few
D gene: -
V gene: TRBV6-2/TRBV6-3
CDR3 protein: CASNLRGNEQFF
CDR3 DNA: TGTGCCAGCAACCTCAGGGGAAATGAGCAGTTCTTC

J gene: TRBJ1-1
clone size: many
D gene: -
V gene: TRBV15
CDR3 protein: CATSSSFQGRIRDTEAFF
CDR3 DNA: TGTGCCACCAGCAGCTCATTTCAGGGAAGGATAAGGGACACTGAAGCTTTCTTT

J gene: TRBJ1-4
clone size: -
D gene: -
V gene: TRBV27
CDR3 protein: CASSLSRGPNEKLFF
CDR3 DNA: TGTGCCAGCAGTTTATCGCGGGGACCCAATGAAAAACTGTTTTTT

J gene: TRBJ2-7
clone size: many
D gene: -
V gene: TRBV5-1
CDR3 protein: CASSLETGLGEQYF
CDR3 DNA: TGCGCCAGCAGCTTGGAGACAGGTCTTGGGGAGCAGTACTTC

J gene: TRBJ2-5
clone size: many
D gene: -
V gene: TRBV18
CDR3 protein: CATDRTGSQETQYF
CDR3 DNA: TGTGCCACCGACCGCACAGGATCTCAAGAGACCCAGTACTTC

J gene: TRBJ2-2
clone size: -
D gene: TRBD2
V gene: TRBV27
CDR3 protein: CASSYGLAGPTSGLFF
CDR3 DNA: TGTGCCAGCAGCTATGGACTAGCGGGCCCAACATCAGGGCTGTTTTTT

J gene: TRBJ2-7
clone size: -
D gene: TRBD1
V gene: TRBV5-1
CDR3 protein: CASSFGSGQVYEQYF
CDR3 DNA: TGCGCCAGCAGCTTTGGGAGTGGACAGGTCTACGAGCAGTACTTC

J gene: TRBJ2-1
clone size: many
D gene: TRBD2
V gene: TRBV28
CDR3 protein: CASSFRSSGVSSYNEQFF
CDR3 DNA: TGTGCCAGCAGTTTTCGGTCCAGCGGGGTCAGCTCCTACAATGAGCAGTTCTTC

J gene: TRBJ1-1
clone size: many
D gene: -
V gene: TRBV20-1
CDR3 protein: CSARTEEAFF
CDR3 DNA: TGCAGTGCTAGAACAGAAGAAGCTTTCTTT

J gene: TRBJ1-5
clone size: few
D gene: -
V gene: TRBV7-8
CDR3 protein: CASTGANLGGVSNQPQHF
CDR3 DNA: TGTGCCAGCACAGGCGCGAATCTTGGAGGGGTTAGCAATCAGCCCCAGCATTTT

J gene: TRBJ2-7
clone size: -
D gene: TRBD2
V gene: TRBV20-1
CDR3 protein: CSARAGGPVGEQYF
CDR3 DNA: TGCAGTGCTCGAGCGGGAGGGCCGGTGGGGGAGCAGTACTTC

J gene: TRBJ1-4
clone size: few
D gene: -
V gene: TRBV12-3/TRBV12-4
CDR3 protein: CASSSAGATNEKLFF
CDR3 DNA: TGTGCCAGCAGTTCAGCAGGGGCAACTAATGAAAAACTGTTTTTT

J gene: TRBJ2-3
clone size: many
D gene: TRBD2
V gene: TRBV12-3/TRBV12-4
CDR3 protein: CASRGTGLALLTSTDTQYF
CDR3 DNA: TGTGCCAGCAGGGGTACGGGACTAGCGCTCCTTACTAGCACAGATACGCAGTATTTT

J gene: TRBJ1-2
clone size: -
D gene: -
V gene: TRBV12-3/TRBV12-4
CDR3 protein: CASSLVGGARYTF
CDR3 DNA: TGTGCCAGCAGTTTAGTTGGGGGGGCTCGCTACACCTTC

J gene: TRBJ2-2
clone size: many
D gene: -
V gene: TRBV11-2
CDR3 protein: CASGVTNTGELFF
CDR3 DNA: TGTGCCAGTGGGGTAACCAACACCGGGGAGCTGTTTTTT

J gene: TRBJ2-7
clone size: many
D gene: -
V gene: TRBV12-5
CDR3 protein: CASGLVTDEQYF
CDR3 DNA: TGTGCTAGTGGTTTGGTGACTGACGAGCAGTACTTC

J gene: TRBJ2-7
clone size: few
D gene: TRBD2
V gene: TRBV4-1
CDR3 protein: CASSQQGYRGGSYEQYF
CDR3 DNA: TGCGCCAGCAGCCAACAAGGCTATCGCGGGGGCTCCTACGAGCAGTACTTC

J gene: TRBJ2-1
clone size: -
D gene: -
V gene: TRBV27
CDR3 protein: CASSAGTNQATEQFF
CDR3 DNA: TGTGCCAGCAGTGCCGGGACAAACCAGGCTACTGAGCAGTTCTTC

J gene: TRBJ2-1
clone size: many
D gene: -
V gene: TRBV7-9
CDR3 protein: CARSEGTKDNNEQFF
CDR3 DNA: TGTGCCAGATCGGAAGGGACAAAAGATAACAATGAGCAGTTCTTC

J gene: TRBJ2-7
clone size: many
D gene: TRBD1
V gene: TRBV28
CDR3 protein: CASSWRDRESYEQYF
CDR3 DNA: TGTGCCAGCAGTTGGAGGGACAGGGAGTCGTACGAGCAGTACTTC

J gene: TRBJ1-4
clone size: few
D gene: TRBD1
V gene: TRBV18
CDR3 protein: CASSRGQGASEKLFF
CDR3 DNA: TGTGCCAGCTCACGGGGACAGGGGGCATCTGAAAAACTGTTTTTT